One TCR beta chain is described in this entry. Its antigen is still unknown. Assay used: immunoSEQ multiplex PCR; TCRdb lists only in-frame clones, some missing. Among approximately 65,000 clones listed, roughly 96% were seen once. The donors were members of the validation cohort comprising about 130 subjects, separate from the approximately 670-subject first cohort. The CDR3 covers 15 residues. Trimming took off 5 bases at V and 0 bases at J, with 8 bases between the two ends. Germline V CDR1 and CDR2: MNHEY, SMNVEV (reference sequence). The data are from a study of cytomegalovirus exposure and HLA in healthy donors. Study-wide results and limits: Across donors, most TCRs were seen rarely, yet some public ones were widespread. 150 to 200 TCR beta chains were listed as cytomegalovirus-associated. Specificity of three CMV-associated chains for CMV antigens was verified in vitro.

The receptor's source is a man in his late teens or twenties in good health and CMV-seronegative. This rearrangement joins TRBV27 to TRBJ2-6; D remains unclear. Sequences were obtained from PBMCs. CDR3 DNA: TGTGCCAGCAGTCCGTTAGTCTCTGGGGCCAACGTCCTGACTTTC. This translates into CASSPLVSGANVLTF.